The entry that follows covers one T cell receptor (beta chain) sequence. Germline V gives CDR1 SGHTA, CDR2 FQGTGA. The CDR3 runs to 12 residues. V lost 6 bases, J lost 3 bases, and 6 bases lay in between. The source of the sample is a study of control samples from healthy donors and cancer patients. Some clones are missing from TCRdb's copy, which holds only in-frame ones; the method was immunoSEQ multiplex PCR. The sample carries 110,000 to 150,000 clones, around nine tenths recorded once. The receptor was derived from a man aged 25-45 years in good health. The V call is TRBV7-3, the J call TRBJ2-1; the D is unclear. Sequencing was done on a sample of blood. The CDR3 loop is CASSLNYNEQFF. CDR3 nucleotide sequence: TGTGCCAGCAGTCTCAACTACAATGAGCAGTTCTTC.